This T cell receptor beta chain stems from a study of blood T cell repertoires in COVID-19. Libraries were prepared by immunoSEQ multiplex PCR; TCRdb keeps only in-frame clonotypes and omits some of them. The sample has 75,000 to 100,000 clones; around 80% are singletons. V dropped 0 bases and J dropped 7; count of bases not matched to a gene: 8. CDR1 and CDR2 from the germline V gene are SGDLS and YYNGEE. This CDR3 has 16 residues. This TCR came from a man between 70 and 80 years old with acute or convalescent COVID-19. Sequencing input: peripheral blood. The chain has TRBV9 and TRBJ2-7, with TRBD1 identical over 12 bases. The CDR3 DNA is TGTGCCAGCAGCGTAGATTCTGGGACAGGGGGCGGGGAGCAGTACTTC. This codes for CASSVDSGTGGGEQYF.